This is a list of T cell receptor beta chains from one sample in a study of cytomegalovirus exposure and HLA in healthy donors. The table came from immunoSEQ multiplex PCR; TCRdb's copy has only in-frame clones and leaves some out. The repertoire holds around 140,000 clones, with around 86% as singletons. The sequencing input was PBMCs. The receptors were sampled from a woman aged 45-65 years in good health and CMV-seropositive. CDR3s leave out the opening cysteine and the closing phenylalanine or tryptophan. Each record gives: clone size, D gene, V gene, CDR3 protein. A D gene is named only where the DNA matches it firmly. Where a row states a size, it is once, few, many or the class of an expanded clone; other rows omit it.

.,TRBD2,TRBV5-1,ASSAGGAGGWQF
.,.,TRBV5-4,ASSYRIQQETQY
.,TRBD1,TRBV6-6,ASSYSRQGQTHYT
.,.,TRBV6-5,ASRHPGNEQF
.,.,TRBV5-4,ASNRLYDNEQF
.,.,TRBV11-2,ASSLGRNNEQF
.,.,TRBV19,ASSERQASGNTIY
.,.,TRBV6-1,ASRSSGYSEAF
.,.,TRBV7-9,ASSPFRGGYNSPLH
.,.,TRBV5-1,ASSLGTTNYGYT
.,.,TRBV28,ASAPGQSEKLF
.,TRBD1,TRBV4-1,ASSQAGGQGRGYT
.,TRBD1,TRBV5-1,ASSMGQDHSPLH
.,.,TRBV19,ASSVLATGELF
.,.,TRBV7-9,ASSRRGVDHEQY
.,.,TRBV15,ATSQGPLGHGKGGYT
once,.,TRBV6-5,ASSKLSHAGELF
.,TRBD1,TRBV7-9,SSSLLQGVGADGYT
.,.,TRBV18,ASSPGGTSSYEQY
.,.,TRBV4-1,ASSRGQSYEQY
once,TRBD2,TRBV30,ACPRASGATYEQY
.,.,TRBV2,ASPPGTLFYGYT
.,.,TRBV30,AWSRGQETQY
.,.,TRBV4-1,ASSPRQAGANVLT
.,.,TRBV4-2,ASSQDIPYEQY
once,.,TRBV19,ASSIDGTLKNLRPQH
.,TRBD2,TRBV7-2,ASSSGTYGGEQY
.,TRBD2,TRBV19,ASSISGSGTSDTQY
.,TRBD2,TRBV18,ASSFSSGESTDTQY
.,TRBD1,TRBV11-2,ASSLDRDDQPQH
.,TRBD1,TRBV13,ASSLTRGPRPYEQY
.,.,TRBV7-2,ASSLGRDLQSYEQY
once,TRBD2,TRBV28,ASSLLAGGPNEQY
.,TRBD2,TRBV2,AISPQAGGSYEQY
.,.,TRBV4-2,ASSQDPGASSYNEQF
few,TRBD1,TRBV5-1,ASSRRGQGYYGYT
.,TRBD1,TRBV29-1,SVGSRQGSYSSEQY
few,.,TRBV5-1,ASSLKWGGHDYEQY
.,TRBD2,TRBV5-4,ASSLERTSGGDTQY
.,.,TRBV5-1,ASSLGAQAEAF
few,TRBD1,TRBV10-3,AISEPGTGPAGELF
.,.,TRBV2,ASRATEDYGYT
.,.,TRBV28,ASSWGRAGETQY
.,.,TRBV28,ASSLRQGRAENTEAF
.,.,TRBV7-2,ASSVATGNYGYT
.,.,TRBV5-1,ASSLGSTSGVTGELF
.,TRBD1,TRBV5-1,ASSAETGNNQPQH